These 9 T cell receptor beta chains were sequenced from one sample in a study of T cell repertoires in cytomegalovirus infection. Their antigens are not known. TCRdb reprocessed the reads with MiXCR, giving one entry per CDR3 protein. The sample lists approximately 600,000 distinct CDR3 sequences, under 45% occurring once. The input for sequencing was cultured PBMCs, taken from culture after CMV antigen stimulation. These receptors all stem from a human donor in good health (CMV status not recorded). Some clones in this sample may be carry-over from other donors' samples.

A few counts support this clonotype. The chain has TRBV7-8 and TRBJ1-2; D uncertain. CDR3 length equals 12 residues. The germline V gene encodes CDR1 SGHVS and CDR2 FQNEAQ. V lost 5 bases to trimming and J lost 8 bases, with 12 bases between them. CDR3 amino acids: CASSHSQSGYTF. The CDR3 region has the DNA TGTGCCAGCAGCCACTCACAGAGCGGCTACACCTTC. The whole variable domain, remainder taken from reference TRBV7-8 and TRBJ1-2, is GAGVSQSPRYKVAKRGQDVALRCDPISGHVSLFWYQQALGQGPEFLTYFQNEAQLDKSGLPSDRFFAERPEGSVSTLKIQRTQQEDSAVYLCASSHSQSGYTFGSGTRLTVV.

The chain combines TRBV7-2 with TRBJ2-7; no definite D call. CDR1 and CDR2 from the germline V gene are SGHTA and FQGNSA. The CDR3 has 14 amino acids. Trimming took 5 bases from V and 6 from J, leaving 17 bases between them. In DNA, the CDR3 is TGTGCCAGCAGCGCCTCGGTACGAGCCTCCGAGCAGTACTTC. Encoded protein: CASSASVRASEQYF.

The rearrangement links TRBV6-8 to TRBJ2-5; D possibly corresponds to TRBD1 (6 bases). This CDR3 is built from 14 residues. The V gene's germline CDR1 is MNHGY and CDR2 SAAAGT. Trimming stripped 2 bases from V and 5 bases from J, with 12 bases between. CDR3 sequence reads: CASSYTGWSETQYF. In DNA, the CDR3 is TGTGCCAGCAGTTACACAGGGTGGTCGGAGACCCAGTACTTC.

The rearrangement links TRBV18 to TRBJ1-4; D gene unclear. CDR1 is KGHSH and CDR2 is LQKENI in the germline V gene. The CDR3 spans 14 residues. V dropped 3 bases and J dropped 3 bases, with 8 bases sitting between them. For the CDR3, the DNA is TGTGCCAGCTCACCCTCCGCAGCTAATGAAAAACTGTTTTTT. It encodes CASSPSAANEKLFF.

The chain is built from TRBV6-1 and TRBJ2-1, with TRBD2 identical over 8 bases. After removal of 6 bases from V and 6 bases from J, the junction contained 7 bases not matched to a gene. The CDR3 spans 14 residues. The germline V gene encodes CDR1 MNHNS and CDR2 SASEGT. This chain's CDR3 is CASRDSSGSNEQFF. In nucleotides, the CDR3 is TGTGCCAGCAGAGACTCCAGCGGGAGCAATGAGCAGTTCTTC.

This clonotype has more than one count but fewer than ten. V usage is TRBV11-2 and J usage is TRBJ2-1; D is unresolved. This CDR3 contains 16 residues. Germline CDR1 and CDR2: SGHAT and FQNNGV. V gave up 4 bases and J gave up 5 bases, with 18 bases separating them. The CDR3 DNA reads as TGTGCCAGCAGCTGGACGCGACGAGGATCAAACAATGAGCAGTTCTTC. Its translation is CASSWTRRGSNNEQFF.

V is TRBV7-8 and J is TRBJ2-7; 9 nucleotides line up with TRBD2. V lost 1 base, J lost 2 bases, and 3 bases stayed unmatched. The CDR3 loop spans 15 amino acids. The germline gives CDR1 SGHVS, CDR2 FQNEAQ. The CDR3 reads CASSLGPSGAYEQYF. CDR3 coding DNA: TGTGCCAGCAGCTTAGGTCCTAGCGGGGCCTACGAGCAGTACTTC.

V and J are TRBV6-2 or TRBV6-3 and TRBJ1-6; D gene ambiguous. Trimming removed 6 bases at V and 7 bases at J, with 13 bases between. The CDR3 consists of 14 residues. Per the germline V gene, CDR1 is MNHEY and CDR2 is SVGEGT. CDR3 loop: CASRTARSNSPLHF. The CDR3 region has the DNA TGTGCCAGCAGGACCGCCCGATCCAATTCACCCCTCCACTTT.

V gene TRBV7-8 combines with J gene TRBJ1-3; D may be TRBD1 (5 bases). The CDR3 loop spans 15 amino acids. CDR1 is SGHVS and CDR2 is FQNEAQ in the germline V gene. Trimming shortened V by 3 bases and J by 4 bases, and 13 bases separated the two germline ends. The CDR3, as DNA: TGTGCCAGCAGCTTTGGGGACGTTGGAGGAAACACCATATATTTT. Its protein product is CASSFGDVGGNTIYF.